The 13 T cell receptor beta chains listed next were all sequenced from one sample in a study of blood T cell repertoires in COVID-19. TCRdb's copy holds only in-frame clones and misses some; the assay was immunoSEQ multiplex PCR. The data show fewer than 45,000 clones, approximately 80% seen once. Sequencing was carried out using peripheral blood. These receptors came from a human donor in a cohort sampled during active COVID-19.

The V and J genes are TRBV19 and TRBJ2-1, with 7 nucleotides matching TRBD1. Germline CDR1 and CDR2: LNHDA and SQIVND (reference sequence). The V gene end was trimmed by 5 bases and the J gene end by 6 bases; junction bases not matched to a gene: 7. CDR3 length equals 14 residues. The DNA of the CDR3 is TGTGCCAGTAGTCCCTGGACAGGAGTCAATGAGCAGTTCTTC. Protein product: CASSPWTGVNEQFF.

The chain's CDR3 is CASSIEGASNQPQHF. Here the CDR3 DNA reads TGTGCCAGTAGTATTGAAGGGGCTAGTAATCAGCCCCAGCATTTT. The genes are TRBV19 and TRBJ1-5; weak D call: TRBD1 (5 bases). V was cut by 3 bases and J by 4 bases, with 13 bases left in between. The length of the CDR3 is 15 residues. Germline CDR1 and CDR2: LNHDA and SQIVND (reference sequence).

This sequence joins TRBV28 and TRBJ1-6, with 9 bases aligning to TRBD1. V shed 3 bases, J shed 0 bases, and the junction held 0 bases outside the gene matches. The germline CDR1 and CDR2 sequences are MDHEN and SYDVKM. The CDR3 contains 16 residues. The chain's CDR3 is CASSLGQGSYNSPLHF. The DNA of the CDR3 is TGTGCCAGCAGTTTGGGACAGGGCTCCTATAATTCACCCCTCCACTTT.

The DNA of the CDR3 is TGTGCCAGCAGTTACTCGATTGAACAGGGCGAGCAGTACTTC. This codes for CASSYSIEQGEQYF. V gene TRBV6-5 combines with J gene TRBJ2-7; D is perhaps TRBD1 (6 bases). From germline, CDR1 is MNHEY and CDR2 SVGAGI. V lost 0 bases and J lost 6, with 12 bases in between. CDR3 length: 14 amino acids.

This clone is a singleton in its sample. The CDR3 DNA reads as TGTGCCAGCAGCCGCGCAGGGACTAGCACAGATACGCAGTATTTT. Protein sequence: CASSRAGTSTDTQYF. This chain connects TRBV7-3 to TRBJ2-3, with D possibly being TRBD2 (6 bases). The V end lost 5 bases, the J end lost 0 bases, and 12 bases lay between the germline ends. CDR1 is SGHTA and CDR2 is FQGTGA in the germline V gene. The CDR3 consists of 15 residues.

This clone came up a few times. The chain carries TRBV18 and TRBJ2-2; D ambiguous. Trimming pared 2 bases from V and 2 bases from J, leaving 9 bases between. Germline V gives CDR1 KGHSH, CDR2 LQKENI. The CDR3 runs 15 residues. CDR3 DNA: TGTGCCAGCTCACCAGCGGTGGGTAACACCGGGGAGCTGTTTTTT. Residues: CASSPAVGNTGELFF.

CDR3 sequence (DNA): TGTGCCAGCAGTAGCTTTAGGGGACTAGCGGGAGTTAATGAGCAGTTCTTC. As protein: CASSSFRGLAGVNEQFF. This sequence joins TRBV7-9 and TRBJ2-1; 14 bases match TRBD2. Trimming at V came to 6 bases and at J to 7 bases, leaving 11 bases not matched to a gene. The CDR3 sequence is 17 residues long. The germline gives CDR1 SEHNR, CDR2 FQNEAQ (reference sequence).

This clone has a single count. The chain combines TRBV27 with TRBJ2-3, with 9 bases lining up with TRBD2. The V gene's germline CDR1 is MNHEY and CDR2 SMNVEV (reference sequence). V shed 3 bases, J shed 7 bases, and the junction held 11 bases outside the gene matches. The CDR3 is 16 amino acids. The CDR3 loop is CASSFTGAGGENTQYF. The CDR3, as DNA: TGTGCCAGCAGTTTTACCGGAGCGGGAGGTGAAAATACGCAGTATTTT.

J is TRBJ1-5 and V is TRBV28, with 12 nucleotides matching TRBD1. The germline gives CDR1 MDHEN, CDR2 SYDVKM. This CDR3 has 16 residues. Trimming took 2 bases from V and 5 from J; bases not matched to a gene: 4. CDR3 nucleotides: TGTGCCAGCAGTTTAGGGGGACAGGGGGCGGATCAGCCCCAGCATTTT. Protein sequence: CASSLGGQGADQPQHF.

The gene calls are TRBV5-4 and TRBJ2-1, with TRBD2 identical over 8 bases. CDR3 length: 15 amino acids. Germline V gives CDR1 SGHNT, CDR2 YYREEE (reference sequence). Losses at the gene ends were 4 bases for V and 5 bases for J; bases not matched to a gene: 8. The CDR3 region is CASSTSGYTNNEQFF. CDR3 in DNA: TGTGCCAGCAGCACTAGCGGATATACTAACAATGAGCAGTTCTTC.

The CDR3 DNA is TGTGCCAGCAGCGTAGGGCTCAGGCGACAGGGAACCTACGAGCAGTACTTC. This encodes CASSVGLRRQGTYEQYF. This chain joins TRBV9 and TRBJ2-7; 7 nucleotides match TRBD1. V shed 0 bases and J 2 bases; nucleotides not matched to a gene: 11. The CDR3 is 17 residues long. Germline V gene data show CDR1 as SGDLS and CDR2 as YYNGEE.

The chain employs TRBV30 and TRBJ1-1; the D is unclear. Trimming removed 4 bases at V and 1 base at J, with 10 bases between. CDR1 is GTSNPN, CDR2 SVGIG, per germline (reference sequence). This CDR3 has 13 residues. The chain's CDR3 is CAWTKGGNTEAFF. The CDR3 coding sequence is TGTGCCTGGACTAAGGGAGGGAACACTGAAGCTTTCTTT.

The V and J genes are TRBV28 and TRBJ1-4; maybe TRBD1 (6 bases). Germline CDR1 and CDR2: MDHEN and SYDVKM. V dropped 8 bases and J dropped 4 bases, with 14 bases sitting between them. This CDR3 comprises 14 residues. In nucleotides, the CDR3 is TGTGCCAGCGGCTCGGACAGATATAATGAAAAACTGTTTTTT. It yields the protein CASGSDRYNEKLFF.